Each of the 23 T cell receptor beta chains below was sequenced from the same sample in a study of control samples from healthy donors and cancer patients. The method was immunoSEQ multiplex PCR; TCRdb's version includes in-frame clones alone and lacks a portion of them. This table holds 65,000 to 85,000 clones, roughly nine tenths found once. Material for sequencing was PBMCs. Receptors were obtained from a woman aged 50 to 60 with colorectal cancer.

This rearrangement joins TRBV7-9 to TRBJ2-7; D is perhaps TRBD1 (6 bases). Trimming cost V 4 bases and J 2 bases, with 12 bases left between them. From germline, CDR1 is SEHNR and CDR2 FQNEAQ (reference sequence). CDR3 length: 14 amino acids. CDR3 nucleotides: TGTGCCAGCAGCTCCCGGGCAGGGGCCTACGAGCAGTACGTC. Its translation: CASSSRAGAYEQYV.

This sequence joins TRBV19 and TRBJ1-2; D perhaps matches TRBD1 (6 bases). This CDR3 is 13 amino acids long. V lost 8 bases, J lost 7 bases, and 17 bases lay in between. Germline lookup yields CDR1 LNHDA and CDR2 SQIVND (reference sequence). The DNA of the CDR3 is TGTGCCAGTCACAGGGAAAGTTTAGGTGGCTACACCTTC. The encoded protein is CASHRESLGGYTF.

CDR3 sequence reads: CASSYSGGKDTQYF. The CDR3 DNA follows: TGTGCCAGCAGTTACTCAGGAGGGAAAGATACGCAGTATTTT. This chain uses TRBV6-2 or TRBV6-3 with TRBJ2-3, with D perhaps matching TRBD2 (6 bases). This CDR3 region has 14 residues. V lost 0 bases, J lost 5 bases, and 9 bases lay in between. Germline V CDR1 and CDR2: MNHEY, SVGEGT.

V gene TRBV12-3 or TRBV12-4 combines with J gene TRBJ1-2; maybe TRBD1 (6 bases). This CDR3 is 13 amino acids long. V was cut by 2 bases and J by 7 bases, with 11 bases left in between. CDR3 DNA sequence: TGTGCCAGCAGTTTATGGGGGGCGAGTGGCTACACCTTC. Translated, it gives CASSLWGASGYTF.

The chain combines TRBV6-2 or TRBV6-3 with TRBJ1-5; no reliable D call. The CDR3 is made up of 14 amino acids. Germline-derived CDR1 and CDR2 are MNHEY and SVGEGT. The V end lost 2 bases, the J end lost 4 bases, and 9 bases lay between the germline ends. DNA for the CDR3: TGTGCCAGCAGTTACGTACTTGGGAATCAGCCCCAGCATTTT. This encodes CASSYVLGNQPQHF.

The table lists this clone with a few counts. V and J are TRBV9 and TRBJ1-1; D gene uncertain. Germline loops: CDR1 SGDLS, CDR2 YYNGEE. The germline V and J ends were trimmed by 4 bases and 3 bases, with 10 bases remaining between them. This CDR3 has 13 residues. The DNA of the CDR3 is TGTGCCAGCAGCAAGATTGGGTACACTGAAGCTTTCTTT. This translates into CASSKIGYTEAFF.

This chain joins TRBV19 and TRBJ2-6, with 8 positions matching TRBD2. The V gene's germline CDR1 is LNHDA and CDR2 SQIVND (reference sequence). The CDR3 covers 16 residues. J was trimmed by 2 bases and V by 5 bases; bases with no gene match: 5. The CDR3 region is CASSPSGGAGANVLTF. CDR3 in DNA: TGTGCCAGTAGTCCCTCGGGGGGGGCTGGGGCCAACGTCCTGACTTTC.

V is TRBV9 and J is TRBJ2-7, with a tentative D call TRBD1 (6 bases). Germline CDR1 and CDR2: SGDLS and YYNGEE. V lost 1 base and J 0 bases, leaving 26 bases between the germline ends. The CDR3 sequence is 20 residues long. CDR3 region: CASSVSQYPQGERTSYEQYV. The CDR3 nucleotides are TGTGCCAGCAGCGTATCCCAATATCCACAGGGCGAAAGGACCTCCTACGAGCAGTACGTC.

CDR3 in amino acids: CASSPGTEGAGFTDTQYF. CDR3 nucleotides: TGTGCCAGCAGTCCCGGGACGGAAGGAGCGGGTTTCACAGATACGCAGTATTTT. The V gene is TRBV21-1, the J gene TRBJ2-3; the tabulated D call, TRBD2, remains unverified against the DNA. TRBV21-1 is marked as a pseudogene. This CDR3 is built from 18 residues.

The rearrangement uses TRBV5-1 and TRBJ2-5, with D uncertain. Between the trimmed V and J ends, which lost 3 bases and 2 bases, there was a span of 8 bases. Looked up from germline, CDR1 is SGHRS and CDR2 is YFSETQ. CDR3 size: 13 residues. The CDR3 region has the DNA TGCGCCAGCAGCTCAACGGGTCAAGAGACCCAGTACTTC. Protein product: CASSSTGQETQYF.

The chain employs TRBV7-9 and TRBJ2-1; no clear D gene. CDR1 SEHNR and CDR2 FQNEAQ come from the germline V gene (reference sequence). CDR3 length: 14 amino acids. V was cut by 5 bases and J by 0 bases, with 8 bases left in between. In DNA, the CDR3 is TGTGCCAGCAGCCCTACCGACTCCTACAATGAGCAGTTCTTC. Its protein is CASSPTDSYNEQFF.

The chain uses TRBV20-1 and TRBJ2-1; 10 nucleotides match TRBD2. V was clipped by 3 bases and J by 3 bases; unmatched bases: 5. CDR1 DFQATT and CDR2 SNEGSKA come from the germline V gene (reference sequence). CDR3 length equals 15 residues. This CDR3 reads CSASGASGSYNEQFF. The CDR3 coding sequence is TGCAGTGCTAGTGGGGCTAGCGGGAGCTACAATGAGCAGTTCTTC.

The chain couples TRBV2 to TRBJ1-1, with D perhaps matching TRBD1 (5 bases). Trimming took off 2 bases at V and 10 bases at J, with 17 bases between the two ends. The germline V gene has CDR1 SNHLY and CDR2 FYNNEI. CDR3 size: 14 residues. The CDR3 here is CASSETGTLGIAFF. The CDR3 DNA sequence: TGTGCCAGCAGTGAAACCGGGACCCTGGGCATAGCTTTCTTT.

This clone was counted once. The chain carries TRBV7-6 and TRBJ2-5, with TRBD2 matching 8 bases. The V gene end was trimmed by 5 bases and the J gene end by 2 bases; junction bases not matched to a gene: 7. The CDR3 covers 15 residues. Germline V gene sequence: CDR1 SGHVS, CDR2 FNYEAQ. In nucleotides, the CDR3 is TGTGCCAGCAGCACGGGGGGGATAAATCAAGAGACCCAGTACTTC. Protein product: CASSTGGINQETQYF.

The sample holds one count of this clone. This sequence joins TRBV19 and TRBJ1-1; no firm D call. The V and J ends lost 7 bases and 1 base respectively, with 10 bases between them. Germline V gives CDR1 LNHDA, CDR2 SQIVND (reference sequence). This CDR3 contains 13 residues. CDR3 protein: CASTQKGNTEAFF. The CDR3 DNA reads TGTGCCAGTACCCAGAAGGGGAACACTGAAGCTTTCTTT.

This clone has a handful of counts. This sequence joins TRBV18 and TRBJ1-5, with D uncertain. There are 17 residues in the CDR3. V was pared by 3 bases and J by 0 bases, with 15 bases between. Germline values: CDR1 KGHSH, CDR2 LQKENI. Written as DNA, the CDR3 is TGTGCCAGCTCACCGTTTGTCCCGGGAAGTAGCAATCAGCCCCAGCATTTT. Protein product: CASSPFVPGSSNQPQHF.

The V call is TRBV2, the J call TRBJ2-3; 16 positions match TRBD2. Germline V gene sequence: CDR1 SNHLY, CDR2 FYNNEI. The CDR3 is 17 amino acids. The V gene end was trimmed by 4 bases and the J gene end by 5 bases; junction bases not matched to a gene: 6. The CDR3 DNA is TGTGCCAGCAGTGCCGGGACTAGCGGGGGGGCCGTAGATACGCAGTATTTT. Translated: CASSAGTSGGAVDTQYF.

The rearrangement uses TRBV5-6 and TRBJ1-1, with no clear D. CDR3 length: 13 amino acids. CDR1 is SGHDT, CDR2 YYEEEE, per germline. The ends were cut back, 2 bases at V and 4 bases at J, with 9 bases in the middle. The CDR3 here is CASSLLRGTEAFF. The DNA of the CDR3 is TGTGCCAGCAGCTTACTGCGAGGCACTGAAGCTTTCTTT.

CDR3 amino acids: CASRIAGGPEQFF. The DNA of the CDR3 is TGCGCCAGCAGGATAGCGGGGGGGCCCGAGCAGTTCTTC. This rearrangement joins TRBV10-2 to TRBJ2-1, with 11 bases identical to TRBD2. The V gene end was trimmed by 6 bases and the J gene end by 10 bases; junction bases not matched to a gene: 5. CDR1 is WSHSY and CDR2 is SAAADI in the germline V gene. The CDR3 extends over 13 amino acids.

The chain links TRBV30 to TRBJ1-1; no clear D. The CDR3 is made up of 14 amino acids. Per germline, CDR1 GTSNPN and CDR2 SVGIG (reference sequence). V gave up 2 bases and J gave up 11 bases, with 21 bases separating them. Here the CDR3 DNA reads TGTGCCTGGAGTACCGGGCCCCCGAGGGAGTTGGCTTTCTTT. This translates into CAWSTGPPRELAFF.

This clone appeared a single time. This chain connects TRBV5-1 to TRBJ2-5; D unclear. Germline values: CDR1 SGHRS, CDR2 YFSETQ. This CDR3 contains 14 residues. V lost 0 bases and J lost 5, with 11 bases in between. Written as DNA, the CDR3 is TGCGCCAGCAGCTTGGGGGTTTCACAGGAGACCCAGTACTTC. As protein: CASSLGVSQETQYF.

This chain connects TRBV5-1 to TRBJ1-2; a weak D match, TRBD1 (6 bases). The CDR3 consists of 14 residues. CDR1 and CDR2 from the germline V gene are SGHRS and YFSETQ. The V gene lost 4 bases and the J gene lost 4 bases, with 14 bases spanning the gap. CDR3 nucleotides: TGCGCCAGCAGCCAAGAGGGGGGGAGCTATGGCTACACCTTC. Translating gives CASSQEGGSYGYTF.

Worth noting for this clone: A read error may produce the germline difference seen at one junction end. The chain couples TRBV5-4 to TRBJ1-4; tentatively, D is TRBD1 (6 bases). This CDR3 has 13 amino acids. CDR1 SGHNT and CDR2 YYREEE come from the germline V gene (reference sequence). CDR3 bases: TGTGCCAGCAGCTTGAAAGGGGGAGACAACCAAGCTTTT. This translates into CASSLKGGDNQAF.